This record concerns one TCR beta chain sequence. This clonotype has more than one count but fewer than ten. This clone's antigen is unknown. It has no much larger one-base neighbor in the sample; base qualities were not kept. A patient counted as having stable Graves' hyperthyroidism if no progression to ophthalmopathy occurred over 18 months of follow-up. The hyperthyroidism patients were between 18 and 65 years old and newly diagnosed, with a disease duration of less than 2 months. Any patient with an uncontrolled infection, another autoimmune disease, pregnancy or lactation was excluded. Diagnoses were established on the basis of clinical symptoms, serum thyroxine and TRAb, thyroid ultrasound, and orbital computed tomography. Ficoll-Paque density gradient centrifugation was used to isolate PBMCs from around 10 ml of fresh peripheral blood. Total RNA was extracted using Trizol reagent, and RNA quality was assessed on an Agilent 2100 Bioanalyzer.

V lost 0 bases and J lost 5 bases; the stretch between them is 15 bases long. Looking up the germline V gene yields CDR1 MGHRA and CDR2 YSYEKL. The CDR3, cysteine through phenylalanine, is 16 amino acids long. The DNA shown is the 48-base CDR3, in frame from base 1. TCR beta CDR3 regions were amplified from RNA transcripts. A first-round RT-PCR of the TCR CDR3 used the HTBI primer set with the Qiagen OneStep RT-PCR kit. Libraries were constructed in a second round of multiplex PCR, after which size selection and purification were carried out. Paired-end sequencing of the libraries was performed with 100 bp reads on an Illumina HiSeq2000. From the authors' description of their analysis: SOAPnuke was used to process the raw data, removing reads that contained adapters or uncalled bases, had a mean Phred below 15, or lacked an exact match to the constant primer or identifier. COPE v1.2.5 was used to merge the high-quality paired reads, and each unique nucleotide sequence was defined as a clonotype. Clonotypes were aligned to IMGT TRBV, TRBD and TRBJ reference segments using MiTCR v1.1. Only V-J combinations with frequency above 0.0001, covering about 99% of repertoires, were analysed. A TCS score was defined as the ratio of F50 (clonal expansion) to E x V (chaos), with BLOSUM62-based TCRdist applied between CDR3 peptides within each V-J. Welch's t-statistics and random forest reduced around 550 V-J features to 13, which were used in a naive Bayes classifier (R e1071). The public reads were run again by TCRdb, first through fastp at Q25 and then through MiXCR, and only productive beta chains were kept. Rows with a matching CDR3 protein are joined into one entry that keeps the most common DNA and genes. The V and J calls were determined by TCRdb, not by the authors. Here the sample has about 720,000 distinct CDR3 sequences; about 17% occur a single time. The leading ten clones occupy around 8% of the sample.

The data belong to a study of T cells in Graves' hyperthyroidism and ophthalmopathy (dated by TCRdb to the late 2010s). For context, the study as a whole: Peripheral blood was sampled at the time of initial diagnosis, prior to any treatment. Following sampling, methimazole starting at 30 mg daily was given to hyperthyroidism patients, and high-dose intravenous methylprednisolone was given to ophthalmopathy patients. Prospective prediction of ophthalmopathy was tested in an independent validation cohort consisting of roughly 19 hyperthyroidism patients and approximately 16 patients who later progressed to ophthalmopathy. For training and testing, the 100 or so patients in the discovery cohort were randomly divided in a 7:3 ratio. The paper reports TCR Vbeta CDR3 sequencing of approximately 140 peripheral blood samples: some 41 ophthalmopathy, fewer than 80 hyperthyroidism and around 17 progressor patients. In several Graves' hyperthyroidism patients, the study also compared T-cell repertoires from thyroid tissue with T-cell repertoires from blood. TCR V-J signatures able to tell the groups apart were searched for in a discovery cohort of some 100 patients, of whom approximately 40 had Graves' ophthalmopathy and about 60 had stable Graves' hyperthyroidism. The investigation overall reported the following: No statistical method was used to fix the sample size in advance, and group allocation was not hidden from the investigators. In validation, the model predicted progression to ophthalmopathy a median of 6.5 months before onset, with roughly 68% sensitivity and more than 72% specificity. In cross-validation, a model built on a 13 V-J signature told ophthalmopathy apart from stable hyperthyroidism with 87.88% sensitivity and about 81% specificity, and in testing the same model reached 80%/75%. Most expanded thyroid clonotypes (frequency above 0.001) were also detected in blood, a finding suggesting that blood repertoires may reflect thyroid immune responses.

The source is a man aged 18 to 30 with Graves' hyperthyroidism. Rearrangement joined TRBV4-1 to TRBJ2-3; 6 matching bases give a weak D call of TRBD2. The sequencing input was blood. The CDR3 reads as follows: CASSQEGLPGGDTQYF. The base sequence is TGCGCCAGCAGCCAAGAGGGACTCCCCGGAGGAGATACGCAGTATTTT.